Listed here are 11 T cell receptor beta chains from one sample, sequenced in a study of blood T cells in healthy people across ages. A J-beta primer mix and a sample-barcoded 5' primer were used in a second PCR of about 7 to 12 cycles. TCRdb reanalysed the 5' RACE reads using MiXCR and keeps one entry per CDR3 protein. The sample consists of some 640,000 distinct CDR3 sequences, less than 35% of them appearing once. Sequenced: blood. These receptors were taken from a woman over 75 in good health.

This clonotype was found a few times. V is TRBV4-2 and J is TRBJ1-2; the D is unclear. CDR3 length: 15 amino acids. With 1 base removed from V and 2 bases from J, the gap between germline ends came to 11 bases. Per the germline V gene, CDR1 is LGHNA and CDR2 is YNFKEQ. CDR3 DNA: TGTGCCAGCAGCCAAGCCGCCAGCGTCAACTATGGCTACACCTTC. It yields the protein CASSQAASVNYGYTF.

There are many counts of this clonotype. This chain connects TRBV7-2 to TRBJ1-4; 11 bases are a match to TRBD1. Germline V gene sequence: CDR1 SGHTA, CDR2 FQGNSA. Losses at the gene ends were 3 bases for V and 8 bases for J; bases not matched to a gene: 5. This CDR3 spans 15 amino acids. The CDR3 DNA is TGTGCCAGCAGCTTGGGGACAGGGGGGTCCGAAAAACTGTTTTTT. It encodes CASSLGTGGSEKLFF.

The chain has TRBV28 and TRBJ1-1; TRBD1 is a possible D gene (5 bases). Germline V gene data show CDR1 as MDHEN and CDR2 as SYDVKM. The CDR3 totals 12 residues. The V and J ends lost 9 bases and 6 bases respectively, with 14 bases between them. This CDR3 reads CASMSGLAEAFF. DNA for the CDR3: TGTGCCAGTATGTCAGGGTTAGCTGAAGCTTTCTTT.

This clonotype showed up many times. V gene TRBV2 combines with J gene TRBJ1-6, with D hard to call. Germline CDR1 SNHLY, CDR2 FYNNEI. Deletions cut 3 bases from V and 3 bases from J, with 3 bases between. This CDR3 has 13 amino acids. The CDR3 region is CASSDDYNSPLHF. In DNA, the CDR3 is TGTGCCAGCAGTGACGACTATAATTCACCCCTCCACTTT.

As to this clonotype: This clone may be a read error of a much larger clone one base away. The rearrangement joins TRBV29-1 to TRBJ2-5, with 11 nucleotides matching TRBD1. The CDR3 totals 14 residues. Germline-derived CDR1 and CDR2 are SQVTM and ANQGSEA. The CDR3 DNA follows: TGCGGCGTTGACCGGACAGGGGGCAGGGAGACCCAGTACTTC. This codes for CGVDRTGGRETQYF.

CDR3 sequence reads: CASSEARGGLGSPLHF. The CDR3 nucleotides read TGTGCCAGCAGTGAAGCGCGGGGGGGACTGGGGTCACCCCTCCACTTT. The chain uses TRBV6-1 and TRBJ1-6; a weak D match, TRBD1 (5 bases). CDR3 length equals 16 residues. V lost 0 bases, J lost 10 bases, and 16 bases lay in between. Germline V gene lookup returns CDR1 MNHNS and CDR2 SASEGT.

The DNA for the CDR3 is TGCAGTGCTAGAGATACAGGGGTAGACGAGCAGTACTTC. This sequence encodes CSARDTGVDEQYF. This rearrangement joins TRBV20-1 to TRBJ2-7; TRBD1 agrees at 7 bases. After removal of 0 bases from V and 5 bases from J, the junction contained 4 bases not matched to a gene. Per the germline V gene, CDR1 is DFQATT and CDR2 is SNEGSKA (reference sequence). The CDR3 runs to 13 residues.

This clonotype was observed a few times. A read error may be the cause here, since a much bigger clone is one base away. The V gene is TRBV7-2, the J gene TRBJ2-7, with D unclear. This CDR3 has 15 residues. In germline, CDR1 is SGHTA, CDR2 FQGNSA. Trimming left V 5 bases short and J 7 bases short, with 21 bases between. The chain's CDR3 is CASSQGSPGYNEQYF. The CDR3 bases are TGTGCCAGCAGCCAAGGGTCTCCCGGCTACAATGAGCAGTACTTC. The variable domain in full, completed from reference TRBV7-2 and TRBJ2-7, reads GAGVSQSPSNKVTEKGKDVELRCDPISGHTALYWYRQSLGQGLEFLIYFQGNSAPDKSGLPSDRFSAERTGGSVSTLTIQRTQQEDSAVYLCASSQGSPGYNEQYFGPGTRLTVT.

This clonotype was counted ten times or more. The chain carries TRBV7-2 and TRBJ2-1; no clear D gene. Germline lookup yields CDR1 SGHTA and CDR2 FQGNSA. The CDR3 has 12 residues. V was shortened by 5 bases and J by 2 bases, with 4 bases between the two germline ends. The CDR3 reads CASSAAYNEQFF. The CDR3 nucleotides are TGTGCCAGCAGCGCGGCCTACAATGAGCAGTTCTTC.

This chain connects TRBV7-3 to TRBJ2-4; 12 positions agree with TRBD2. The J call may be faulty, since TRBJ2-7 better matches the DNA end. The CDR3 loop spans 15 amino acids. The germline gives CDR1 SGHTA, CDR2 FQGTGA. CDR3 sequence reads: CASSSRTSGTDEQYF. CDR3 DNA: TGTGCCAGCAGCTCGCGGACTAGCGGGACCGACGAGCAGTACTTC.

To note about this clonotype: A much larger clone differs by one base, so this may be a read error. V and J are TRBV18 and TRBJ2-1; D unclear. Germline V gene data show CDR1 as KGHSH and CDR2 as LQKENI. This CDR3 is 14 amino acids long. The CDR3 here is CASSPPASYNEQVF. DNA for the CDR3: TGTGCCAGCTCACCACCGGCCAGCTACAATGAGCAGGTCTTC. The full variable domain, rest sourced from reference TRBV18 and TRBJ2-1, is NAGVMQNPRHLVRRRGQEARLRCSPMKGHSHVYWYRQLPEEGLKFMVYLQKENIIDESGMPKERFSAEFPKEGPSILRIQQVVRGDSAAYFCASSPPASYNEQVFGPGTRLTVL.